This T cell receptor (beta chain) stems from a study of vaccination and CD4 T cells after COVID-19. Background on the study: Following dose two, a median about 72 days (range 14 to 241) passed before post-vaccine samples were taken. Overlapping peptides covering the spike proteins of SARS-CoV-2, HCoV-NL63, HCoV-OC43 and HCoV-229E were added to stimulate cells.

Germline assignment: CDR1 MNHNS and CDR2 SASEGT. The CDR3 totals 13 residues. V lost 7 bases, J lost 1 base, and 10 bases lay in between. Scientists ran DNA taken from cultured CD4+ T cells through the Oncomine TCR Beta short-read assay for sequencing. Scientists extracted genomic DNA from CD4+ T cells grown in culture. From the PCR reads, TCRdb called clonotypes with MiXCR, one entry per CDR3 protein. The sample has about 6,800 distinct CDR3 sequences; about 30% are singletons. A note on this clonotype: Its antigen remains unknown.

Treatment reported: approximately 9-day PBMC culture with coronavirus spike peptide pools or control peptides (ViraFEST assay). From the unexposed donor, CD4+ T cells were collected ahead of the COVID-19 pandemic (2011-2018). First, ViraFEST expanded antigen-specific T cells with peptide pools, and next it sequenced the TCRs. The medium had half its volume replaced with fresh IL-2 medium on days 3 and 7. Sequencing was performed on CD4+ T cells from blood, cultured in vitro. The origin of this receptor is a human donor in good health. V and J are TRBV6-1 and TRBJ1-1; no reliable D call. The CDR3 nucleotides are TGTGCCAGCACGGAGTTGAAGAACACTGAAGCTTTCTTT. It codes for CASTELKNTEAFF.